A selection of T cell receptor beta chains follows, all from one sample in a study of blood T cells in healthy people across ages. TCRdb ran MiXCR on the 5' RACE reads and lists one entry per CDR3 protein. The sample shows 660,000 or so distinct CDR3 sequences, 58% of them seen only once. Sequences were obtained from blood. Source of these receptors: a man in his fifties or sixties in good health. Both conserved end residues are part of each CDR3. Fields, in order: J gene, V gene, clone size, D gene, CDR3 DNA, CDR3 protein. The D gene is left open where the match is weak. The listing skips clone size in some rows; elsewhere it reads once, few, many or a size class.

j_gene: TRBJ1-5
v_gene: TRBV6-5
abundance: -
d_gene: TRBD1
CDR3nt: TGTGCCAGCAGTTCCGGCTCCGGGACAGGGAACAATCAGCCCCAGCATTTT
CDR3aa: CASSSGSGTGNNQPQHF

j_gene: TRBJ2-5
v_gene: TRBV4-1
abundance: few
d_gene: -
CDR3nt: TGCGCCAGCAGCCCCCGACAGGGAGGGAGAGAAGAGACCCAGTACTTC
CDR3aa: CASSPRQGGREETQYF

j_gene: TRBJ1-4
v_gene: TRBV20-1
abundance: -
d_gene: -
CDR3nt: TGCAGTGCCCCCCATAGAACTAATGAAAAACTGTTTTTT
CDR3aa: CSAPHRTNEKLFF

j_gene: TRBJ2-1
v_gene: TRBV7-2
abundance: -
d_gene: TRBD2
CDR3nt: TGTGCCAGCAGCCCGGGGGGGACCGGCAATGAGCAGTTCTTC
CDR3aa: CASSPGGTGNEQFF

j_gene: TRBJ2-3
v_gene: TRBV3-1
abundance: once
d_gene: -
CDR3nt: TGTGCCAGCAGCCGTATTCACAGGGTTGGAGTCACAGATACGCAGTATTTT
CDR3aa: CASSRIHRVGVTDTQYF

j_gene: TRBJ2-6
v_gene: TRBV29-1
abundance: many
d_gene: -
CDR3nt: TGCAGCTACAGGCAGTCTGGGGCCAACGTCCTGACTTTC
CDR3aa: CSYRQSGANVLTF

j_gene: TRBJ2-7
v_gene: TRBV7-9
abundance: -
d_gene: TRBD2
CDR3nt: TGTGCCAGCAGCTCTAGCGGATTCTCCTACAATGAGCAGTACTTC
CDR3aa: CASSSSGFSYNEQYF

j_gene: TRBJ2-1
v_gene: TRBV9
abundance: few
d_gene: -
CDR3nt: TGTGCCAGCAGCGTAGGAGGTAGCGGATACAATGAGCAGTTCTTC
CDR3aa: CASSVGGSGYNEQFF

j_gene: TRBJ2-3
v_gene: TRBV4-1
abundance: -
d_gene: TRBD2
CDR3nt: TGCGCCAGCAGCCCATCGGTAGCGGGGAGGGCAGATACGCAGTATTTT
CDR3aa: CASSPSVAGRADTQYF

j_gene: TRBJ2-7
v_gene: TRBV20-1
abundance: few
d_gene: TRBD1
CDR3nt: TGCAGTGCGCGGACAGGGGGTTCCTACGAGCAGTACTTC
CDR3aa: CSARTGGSYEQYF

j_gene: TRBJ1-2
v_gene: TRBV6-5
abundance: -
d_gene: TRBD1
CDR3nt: TGTGCCAGCAGTTACTCGAAGGGACAGACAACTAACTATGGCTACACCTTC
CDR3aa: CASSYSKGQTTNYGYTF

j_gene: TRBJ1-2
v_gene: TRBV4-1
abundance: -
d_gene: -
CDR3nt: TGCGCCAGCAGCCAAGAAAGGGGGGAGTACTATGGCTACACCTTC
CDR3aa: CASSQERGEYYGYTF

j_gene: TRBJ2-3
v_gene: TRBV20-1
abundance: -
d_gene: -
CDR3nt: TGCAGTGCTAGCCCAGGGTTCAGCACAGATACGCAGTATTTT
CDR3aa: CSASPGFSTDTQYF

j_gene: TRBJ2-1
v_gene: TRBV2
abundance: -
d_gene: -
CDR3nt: TGTGCCAGCAGTTTGATAGGAGCCAATGAGCAGTTCTTC
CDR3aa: CASSLIGANEQFF

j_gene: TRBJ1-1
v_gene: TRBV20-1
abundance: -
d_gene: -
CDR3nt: TGCAGTGCTAGAGCCGGGGGGGCGAACACTGAAGCTTTCTTT
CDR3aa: CSARAGGANTEAFF

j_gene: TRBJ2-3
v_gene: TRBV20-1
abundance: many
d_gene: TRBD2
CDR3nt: TGCAGTGCTAGAGATCTGGGCGGGGGGGGAGATACGCAGTATTTT
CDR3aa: CSARDLGGGGDTQYF

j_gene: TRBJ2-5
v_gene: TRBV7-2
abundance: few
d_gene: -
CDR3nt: TGTGCCAGCAGCTTATGGGCAGGCCAAGAGACCCAGTACTTC
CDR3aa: CASSLWAGQETQYF

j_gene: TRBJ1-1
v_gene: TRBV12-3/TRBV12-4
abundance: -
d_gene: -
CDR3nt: TGTGCCAGCAGCCCGGGTGGGGGAATGAACACTGAAGCTTTCTTT
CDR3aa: CASSPGGGMNTEAFF

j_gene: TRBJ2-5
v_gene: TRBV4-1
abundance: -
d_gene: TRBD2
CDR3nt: TGCGCCAGCAGCCAAGATCCATTGACTAGCGGGCCCTCCTACCAAGAGACCCAGTACTTC
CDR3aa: CASSQDPLTSGPSYQETQYF

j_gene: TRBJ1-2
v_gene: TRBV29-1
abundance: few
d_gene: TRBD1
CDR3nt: TGCAGCGTTGATGTGACAGGGAATAACTATGGTTACACCTTC
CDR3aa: CSVDVTGNNYGYTF

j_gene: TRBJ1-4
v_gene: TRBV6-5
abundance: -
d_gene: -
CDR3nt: TGTGCCAGCAGGCGAACCAGGGCCCTGGGGGAAAAACTGTTTTTT
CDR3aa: CASRRTRALGEKLFF